Presented here are 6 T cell receptor beta chains from one specimen sequenced in a study of cytomegalovirus exposure and HLA in healthy donors. The primer mix had 60 Vbeta and 13 Jbeta primers. Some clones are missing from TCRdb's copy, which holds only in-frame ones; the method was immunoSEQ multiplex PCR. The data show some 160,000 clones, approximately 80% seen once. The sequencing input was PBMCs. These receptors were collected from a woman in her late teens or twenties in good health and CMV-seronegative.

The V gene is TRBV27, the J gene TRBJ2-7, with TRBD2 matching over 9 bases. There are 17 residues in the CDR3. The germline gives CDR1 MNHEY, CDR2 SMNVEV (reference sequence). Trimming took 7 bases from V and 4 from J; bases not matched to a gene: 17. The CDR3 is CASTFRGAGLAWYEQYF. CDR3 nucleotides: TGTGCCAGCACCTTTAGAGGTGCGGGACTAGCTTGGTACGAGCAGTACTTC.

Here the CDR3 DNA reads TGTGCCAGCAGCTTAGCGACGGGGATGAACACTGAAGCTTTCTTT. Amino acid sequence: CASSLATGMNTEAFF. J is TRBJ1-1 and V is TRBV5-5; unclear D gene. The germline V gene encodes CDR1 SGHKS and CDR2 YYEKEE (reference sequence). The CDR3 is 15 residues long. Between the trimmed V and J ends, which lost 2 bases and 0 bases, there was a span of 11 bases.

V usage is TRBV27 and J usage is TRBJ2-1; 10 nucleotides match TRBD2. The CDR3 contains 19 residues. The V gene end was trimmed by 3 bases and the J gene end by 9 bases; junction bases not matched to a gene: 20. Germline CDR1 reads MNHEY; CDR2 reads SMNVEV (reference sequence). The CDR3 coding sequence is TGTGCCAGCAGTTTGAAAACCTTCTTGAGCGGGGGGGCCTTTGGTGAGCAGTTCTTC. Its translation is CASSLKTFLSGGAFGEQFF.

J is TRBJ1-2 and V is TRBV5-1, with 8 bases identical to TRBD1. The V segment lost 4 bases and the J segment 4 bases; nucleotides outside the gene matches: 9. Germline CDR1 is SGHRS and CDR2 is YFSETQ. The CDR3 loop spans 15 amino acids. CDR3 DNA: TGCGCCAGCAGCCCATCCGGACAGGGAGGCTATGGCTACACCTTC. It yields the protein CASSPSGQGGYGYTF.

The chain is built from TRBV5-5 and TRBJ2-6; TRBD1 matches at 7 bases. Germline trimming cut 3 bases from V and 0 bases from J; bases unmatched to any gene: 9. Per the germline V gene, CDR1 is SGHKS and CDR2 is YYEKEE (reference sequence). This CDR3 region has 18 residues. CDR3 region: CASSSTGQDLSGANVLTF. CDR3 DNA sequence: TGTGCCAGCAGCTCTACTGGACAGGACCTCTCTGGGGCCAACGTCCTGACTTTC.

The CDR3 spells CASSLVSTEAFF. CDR3 bases: TGTGCCAGCAGCTTGGTTAGCACTGAAGCTTTCTTT. This chain links TRBV11-2 with TRBJ1-1; D not certain. This CDR3 is built from 12 residues. V lost 3 bases and J lost 4, with 6 bases in between. Germline V gives CDR1 SGHAT, CDR2 FQNNGV.